The present T cell receptor (beta chain) was sequenced within a study of blood T cell repertoires in COVID-19. Study information: There were acute and convalescent COVID-19 samples, and they came from the United States, Italy and Spain. T cells, B-cell-depleted T cells, or PBMCs supplied cDNA or gDNA.

Profiled with immunoSEQ multiplex PCR; TCRdb holds only in-frame clones, not every one. The table includes some 120,000 clones, 81% detected once. Trimming took off 6 bases at V and 0 bases at J, with 14 bases between the two ends. The CDR3 covers 15 residues. Germline CDR1 is SNHLY and CDR2 is FYNNEI. The TCR was taken from a human donor in a cohort sampled during active COVID-19. Source material: peripheral blood. This sequence joins TRBV2 and TRBJ1-1, with a possible D match to TRBD1 (6 bases). The CDR3 sequence is CASRDRDTLNTEAFF. CDR3 DNA: TGTGCCAGCAGAGACCGGGACACCTTGAACACTGAAGCTTTCTTT. The full variable domain, rest sourced from reference TRBV2 and TRBJ1-1, is EPEVTQTPSHQVTQMGQEVILRCVPISNHLYFYWYRQILGQKVEFLVSFYNNEISEKSEIFDDQFSVERPDGSNFTLKIRSTKLEDSAMYFCASRDRDTLNTEAFFGQGTRLTVV.